The source of this T cell receptor beta chain is a study of blood T cell repertoires in COVID-19. Overall study context: The United States, Italy and Spain supplied acute and convalescent COVID-19 samples. From T cells, B-cell-depleted T cells, or PBMCs came the material, which was cDNA or gDNA.

TCRdb's copy holds only in-frame clones and misses some; the assay was immunoSEQ multiplex PCR. The sample carries hundreds of thousands of clones, 86% recorded once. V lost 3 bases and J lost 5; bases outside the gene matches: 26. The CDR3 consists of 20 residues. Germline V lookup: CDR1 GTSNPN, CDR2 SVGIG (reference sequence). This receptor was taken from a woman aged 50 to 65 in a cohort exposed to, infected with or recovered from COVID-19 (not recorded which). The chain has TRBV30 and TRBJ2-7, with 9 bases matching TRBD1. Sequencing used PBMCs or T cells enriched from blood (not recorded which). This chain's CDR3 is CAWRPRPGQGFARRRDEQYF. The CDR3 DNA follows: TGTGCCTGGAGACCTCGTCCGGGACAGGGATTTGCTAGAAGAAGGGACGAGCAGTACTTC.